This TCR beta chain was identified in a study of blood T cell repertoires in COVID-19. In the study overall: Specimens from acute and convalescent COVID-19 originated in the United States, Italy and Spain. Sources were T cells, B-cell-depleted T cells, or PBMCs; the material itself was cDNA or gDNA.

The Seattle site enrolled patients during active infection and followed them longitudinally. Germline lookup yields CDR1 SGHDT and CDR2 YYEEEE. The CDR3 is made up of 12 amino acids. With 1 base removed from V and 6 bases from J, the gap between germline ends came to 7 bases. How the authors handled the data: From reference gene primer amplification, estimates of nucleated cell counts were derived. Some clones are missing from TCRdb's copy, which holds only in-frame ones; the method was immunoSEQ multiplex PCR. V and J calls and clone size are those listed in that table; D and trimming were worked out from the DNA. The table shows 200,000 to 250,000 clones, with around four fifths occurring only once.

The sequence was obtained from a woman older than 75 with COVID-19, enrolled during active disease. The rearrangement joins TRBV5-6 to TRBJ1-1; the D is unclear. The source material was peripheral blood. CDR3 sequence (DNA): TGTGCCAGCAGCTTGTGGCGGGCTGAAGCTTTCTTT. It translates to CASSLWRAEAFF.